Listed below are T cell receptor beta chains from one sample, sequenced in a study of blood T cell repertoires in COVID-19. Using immunoSEQ multiplex PCR, the repertoire was profiled, and TCRdb retains in-frame clones only, with some absent. The sample has some 300,000 clones, around 85% seen once. Sequencing input: peripheral blood. All receptors come from a woman aged 50 to 65 with active or convalescent COVID-19. The CDR3 runs from the conserved cysteine through the conserved F or W. Fields, in order: D gene, clone size, J gene, V gene, CDR3 DNA, CDR3 protein. A D gene is named only where the DNA matches it firmly. Size is stated for part of the rows, as once, few or many counts, or as a class when the clone is expanded.

D: .; size: .; J: TRBJ1-2; V: TRBV7-2; DNA: TGTGCCAGCAGCAGACAACGGAACTATGGCTACACCTTC; CDR3: CASSRQRNYGYTF
D: TRBD1; size: once; J: TRBJ1-2; V: TRBV6-5; DNA: TGTGCCTCAGGCCCGGACAGGGGATTTTATGGCTACACCTTC; CDR3: CASGPDRGFYGYTF
D: TRBD2; size: .; J: TRBJ2-3; V: TRBV2; DNA: TGTGCCAGCAGTGAACCAGCGGGAGCTACAGATACGCAGTATTTT; CDR3: CASSEPAGATDTQYF
D: .; size: few; J: TRBJ2-7; V: TRBV7-9; DNA: TGTGCCAGCAGCGACCAGGGGCAGGGGGAGCAGTACTTC; CDR3: CASSDQGQGEQYF
D: .; size: .; J: TRBJ1-1; V: TRBV19; DNA: TGTGCCAGTAGTATGGGCCGCCCAGCTTACGCTTTCTTT; CDR3: CASSMGRPAYAFF
D: TRBD2; size: .; J: TRBJ2-2; V: TRBV9; DNA: TGTGCCAGCAGCGTAGGGTTAGCGGGAGACCCCGGGGAGCTGTTTTTT; CDR3: CASSVGLAGDPGELFF
D: TRBD1; size: .; J: TRBJ1-1; V: TRBV18; DNA: TGTGCCAGCTCATTGGGACAGGGTCACACTGAAGCTTTCTTT; CDR3: CASSLGQGHTEAFF
D: .; size: .; J: TRBJ2-7; V: TRBV24-1; DNA: TGTGCCACCAGTGACGGTCCCTACGAGCAGTACTTC; CDR3: CATSDGPYEQYF
D: .; size: .; J: TRBJ1-5; V: TRBV7-9; DNA: TGTGCCAGCAGCTTAGATCGGGGTAAGCCCCAGCATTTT; CDR3: CASSLDRGKPQHF
D: .; size: .; J: TRBJ1-2; V: TRBV19; DNA: TGTGCCAGTAGTCCTACAGGGTCGTTCTTAGTAGGCTACACCTTC; CDR3: CASSPTGSFLVGYTF
D: .; size: .; J: TRBJ1-1; V: TRBV20-1; DNA: TGCAGTGCTAGTCATCCTTACAGGGTGAACACTGAAGCTTTCTTT; CDR3: CSASHPYRVNTEAFF
D: .; size: .; J: TRBJ2-7; V: TRBV2; DNA: TGTGCCAGCAGTGAAAACCTCAGGTCCAGCTCCTACGAGCAGTACTTC; CDR3: CASSENLRSSSYEQYF
D: TRBD2; size: .; J: TRBJ2-2; V: TRBV5-4; DNA: TGTGCCAGCAGCTCCCAGCGGGAGGGCCCGACCGGGGAGCTGTTTTTT; CDR3: CASSSQREGPTGELFF
D: TRBD2; size: .; J: TRBJ2-7; V: TRBV2; DNA: TGTGCCAGCAGCGTCGGACTAGCGGGAGCCTACGAGCAGTACTTC; CDR3: CASSVGLAGAYEQYF
D: TRBD1; size: .; J: TRBJ1-2; V: TRBV2; DNA: TGTGCCAGCAGTGGCTTGAGACAGGGGGCGAGGGGCTACACCTTC; CDR3: CASSGLRQGARGYTF
D: .; size: .; J: TRBJ1-5; V: TRBV3-1/TRBV3-2; DNA: TGTGCCAGCAGCCAAGATCCTACCAACAGCAATCAGCCCCAGCATTTT; CDR3: CASSQDPTNSNQPQHF
D: .; size: .; J: TRBJ2-7; V: TRBV9; DNA: TGTGCCAGCAGCCGGGACTTCTTATACGAGCAGTACTTC; CDR3: CASSRDFLYEQYF
D: TRBD1; size: .; J: TRBJ1-1; V: TRBV14; DNA: TGTGCCAGCAGCCGCAGGACAGGGAGGAACACTGAAGCTTTCTTT; CDR3: CASSRRTGRNTEAFF
D: TRBD1; size: .; J: TRBJ1-5; V: TRBV28; DNA: TGTGCCGGAGACAGACAGGGTAGCAATCAGCCCCAGCATTTT; CDR3: CAGDRQGSNQPQHF
D: TRBD2; size: .; J: TRBJ2-3; V: TRBV6-2/TRBV6-3; DNA: TGTGCCAGCAGTTACAGTGGGACTAGCGGGAGATTAACAGATACGCAGTATTTT; CDR3: CASSYSGTSGRLTDTQYF
D: TRBD2; size: .; J: TRBJ2-1; V: TRBV18; DNA: TGTGCCAGCTCACCATTAGGGACTAGCGGACTGGAAGAGCAGTTCTTC; CDR3: CASSPLGTSGLEEQFF
D: TRBD1; size: .; J: TRBJ1-2; V: TRBV9; DNA: TGTGCCAGCAGCCCCCGACAGGGACCTAACTATGGCTACACCTTC; CDR3: CASSPRQGPNYGYTF
D: TRBD2; size: .; J: TRBJ2-7; V: TRBV30; DNA: TGTGCCTGGAGTGTACGAGCTTTCCTAGCGGGAGGGGGCTACGAGCAGTACTTC; CDR3: CAWSVRAFLAGGGYEQYF
D: .; size: .; J: TRBJ1-1; V: TRBV10-3; DNA: TGTGCCATCTCTGGGCAGGCGAACACTGAAGCTTTCTTT; CDR3: CAISGQANTEAFF
D: TRBD1; size: .; J: TRBJ2-1; V: TRBV7-9; DNA: TGTGCCAGCAGCTCAGTCCGGGACAGCGTTTACAATGAGCAGTTCTTC; CDR3: CASSSVRDSVYNEQFF
D: TRBD2; size: .; J: TRBJ2-2; V: TRBV18; DNA: TGTGCCAGCTCACCCGGCCTAGCGGGACACACCGGGGAGCTGTTTTTT; CDR3: CASSPGLAGHTGELFF
D: TRBD1; size: few; J: TRBJ1-2; V: TRBV5-1; DNA: TGCGCCAGCAGCTCTCCGGGACAGGGGTCTAACAGAGGTGGGAATGGCTACACCTTC; CDR3: CASSSPGQGSNRGGNGYTF
D: TRBD2; size: .; J: TRBJ2-7; V: TRBV10-2; DNA: TGCGCCAGCAGTCCAAGCAGGCTAGCGGGAGAGATCTACGAGCAGTACTTC; CDR3: CASSPSRLAGEIYEQYF
D: TRBD1; size: .; J: TRBJ1-1; V: TRBV6-6; DNA: TGTGCCAGCAGTCTAGGGACAGGGATCAGGAACACTGAAGCTTTCTTT; CDR3: CASSLGTGIRNTEAFF
D: .; size: once; J: TRBJ1-5; V: TRBV27; DNA: TGTGCCAGCAGTTTCTCCAGGGGATACAATCAGCCCCAGCATTTT; CDR3: CASSFSRGYNQPQHF
D: .; size: .; J: TRBJ2-7; V: TRBV2; DNA: TGTGCCAGCAGTGCCAGGAACTCCTACGAGCAGTACTTC; CDR3: CASSARNSYEQYF
D: .; size: .; J: TRBJ1-1; V: TRBV11-2; DNA: TGTGCCAGCAGCTTAGTGCGCCTGAACACTGAAGCTTTCTTT; CDR3: CASSLVRLNTEAFF
D: TRBD1; size: .; J: TRBJ1-4; V: TRBV25-1; DNA: TGTGCCAGCAGTGCACTAGGGACAGGGGCGAGGGAAAAACTGTTTTTT; CDR3: CASSALGTGAREKLFF
D: .; size: few; J: TRBJ1-1; V: TRBV7-6; DNA: TGTGCCAGCACGCCCCACTTGAGGCCCATGAACACTGAAGCTTTCTTT; CDR3: CASTPHLRPMNTEAFF
D: .; size: .; J: TRBJ1-6; V: TRBV5-3; DNA: TGTGCCAGAAGTGTCCATTATAATTCACCCCTCCACTTT; CDR3: CARSVHYNSPLHF
D: TRBD1; size: .; J: TRBJ1-2; V: TRBV18; DNA: TGTGCCAGCTCCACCCCCTCGGGACAGGGAAACTATGGCTACACCTTC; CDR3: CASSTPSGQGNYGYTF
D: .; size: .; J: TRBJ1-2; V: TRBV7-2; DNA: TGTGCCAGCAGCGCCGGACAGAACTATGGCTACACCTTC; CDR3: CASSAGQNYGYTF
D: .; size: .; J: TRBJ2-5; V: TRBV9; DNA: TGTGCCAGCAGCCCCACCGGAGGGCGGGAGACCCAGTACTTC; CDR3: CASSPTGGRETQYF
D: TRBD2; size: once; J: TRBJ2-2; V: TRBV4-2; DNA: TGTGCCAGCAGCCAACGCGGGAGGGGGACCGGGGAGCTGTTTTTT; CDR3: CASSQRGRGTGELFF
D: .; size: .; J: TRBJ2-5; V: TRBV5-1; DNA: TGCGCCAGCAGCTTGTCAACAGGGTGGGGGGAGACCCAGTACTTC; CDR3: CASSLSTGWGETQYF
D: TRBD2; size: .; J: TRBJ2-7; V: TRBV6-5; DNA: TGTGCCAGCAGCAAAGTAGCGGGAGTCTACGAGCAGTACTTC; CDR3: CASSKVAGVYEQYF
D: .; size: .; J: TRBJ2-5; V: TRBV14; DNA: TGTGCCAGCAGCCCAAGGGGGTTCGTTAAGACCCAGTACTTC; CDR3: CASSPRGFVKTQYF
D: TRBD2; size: .; J: TRBJ2-5; V: TRBV4-1; DNA: TGCGCCAGCAGCCAAGCGTCGACTAGCGACCTTCAAGAGACCCAGTACTTC; CDR3: CASSQASTSDLQETQYF
D: .; size: .; J: TRBJ2-7; V: TRBV11-2; DNA: TGTGCCAGCAGCTTGAGACAGTCCTACGAGCAGTACTTC; CDR3: CASSLRQSYEQYF
D: TRBD2; size: .; J: TRBJ2-1; V: TRBV5-1; DNA: TGCGCCAGCAGCTTGGGACTAGCGGGAGGGCACAATGAGCAGTTCTTC; CDR3: CASSLGLAGGHNEQFF
D: .; size: once; J: TRBJ1-2; V: TRBV18; DNA: TGTGCCAGCGCCAGGAACCCCCAAGGCTATGGCTACACCTTC; CDR3: CASARNPQGYGYTF